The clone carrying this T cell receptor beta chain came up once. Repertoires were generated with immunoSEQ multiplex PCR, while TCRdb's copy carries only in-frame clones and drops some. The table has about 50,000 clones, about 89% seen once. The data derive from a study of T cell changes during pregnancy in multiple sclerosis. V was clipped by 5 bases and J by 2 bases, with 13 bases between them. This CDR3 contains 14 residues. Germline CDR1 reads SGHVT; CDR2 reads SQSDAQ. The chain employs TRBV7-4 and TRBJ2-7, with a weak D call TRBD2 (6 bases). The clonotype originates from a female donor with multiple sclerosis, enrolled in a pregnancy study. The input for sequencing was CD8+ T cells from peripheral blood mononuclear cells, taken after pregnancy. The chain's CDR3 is CASSRGDSPYEQYF. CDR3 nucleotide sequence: TGTGCCAGCAGCCGAGGGGACTCCCCCTACGAGCAGTACTTC.